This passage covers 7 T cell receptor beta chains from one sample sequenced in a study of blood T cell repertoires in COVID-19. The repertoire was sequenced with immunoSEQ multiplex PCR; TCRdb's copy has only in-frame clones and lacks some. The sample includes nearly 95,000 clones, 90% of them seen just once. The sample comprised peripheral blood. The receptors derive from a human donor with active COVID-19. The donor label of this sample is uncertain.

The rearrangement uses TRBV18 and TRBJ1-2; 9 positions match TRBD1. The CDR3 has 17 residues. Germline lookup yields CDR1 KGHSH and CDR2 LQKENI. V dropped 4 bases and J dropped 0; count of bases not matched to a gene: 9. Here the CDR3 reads CASSQQPGQGSNYGYTF. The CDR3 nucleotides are TGTGCCAGCTCACAACAACCGGGACAGGGATCTAACTATGGCTACACCTTC. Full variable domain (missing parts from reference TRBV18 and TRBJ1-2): NAGVMQNPRHLVRRRGQEARLRCSPMKGHSHVYWYRQLPEEGLKFMVYLQKENIIDESGMPKERFSAEFPKEGPSILRIQQVVRGDSAAYFCASSQQPGQGSNYGYTFGSGTRLTVV.

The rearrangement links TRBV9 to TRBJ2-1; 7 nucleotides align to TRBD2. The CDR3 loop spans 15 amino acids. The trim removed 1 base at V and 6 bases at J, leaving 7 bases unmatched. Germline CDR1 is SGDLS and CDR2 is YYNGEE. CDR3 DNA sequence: TGTGCCAGCAGCGTAAACCCCGGGGGGACCAATGAGCAGTTCTTC. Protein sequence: CASSVNPGGTNEQFF.

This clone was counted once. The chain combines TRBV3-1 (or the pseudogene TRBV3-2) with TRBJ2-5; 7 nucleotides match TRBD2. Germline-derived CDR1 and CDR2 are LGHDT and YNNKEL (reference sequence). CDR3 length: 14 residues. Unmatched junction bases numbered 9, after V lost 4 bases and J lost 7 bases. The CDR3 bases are TGTGCCAGCAGCCCTCAGGTGCGGGGGAGGACCCAGTACTTC. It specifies CASSPQVRGRTQYF.

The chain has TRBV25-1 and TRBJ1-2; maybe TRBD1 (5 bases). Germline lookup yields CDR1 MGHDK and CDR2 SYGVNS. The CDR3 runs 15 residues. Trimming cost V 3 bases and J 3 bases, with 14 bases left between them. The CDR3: CASSEEGPHDYGYTF. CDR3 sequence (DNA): TGTGCCAGCAGTGAGGAGGGACCTCACGACTATGGCTACACCTTC.

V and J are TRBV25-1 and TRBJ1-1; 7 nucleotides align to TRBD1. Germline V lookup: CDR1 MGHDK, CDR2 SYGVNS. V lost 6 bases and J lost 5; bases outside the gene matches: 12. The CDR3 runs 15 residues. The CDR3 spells CASRNRGGPGTEAFF. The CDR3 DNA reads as TGTGCCAGCAGAAACCGAGGGGGCCCTGGGACTGAAGCTTTCTTT.

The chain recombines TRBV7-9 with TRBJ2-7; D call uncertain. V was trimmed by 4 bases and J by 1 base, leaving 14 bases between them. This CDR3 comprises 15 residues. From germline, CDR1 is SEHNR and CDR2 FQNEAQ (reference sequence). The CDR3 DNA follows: TGTGCCAGCAGCTCCCTCCAAACTATTTCCTACGAGCAGTACTTC. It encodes CASSSLQTISYEQYF.

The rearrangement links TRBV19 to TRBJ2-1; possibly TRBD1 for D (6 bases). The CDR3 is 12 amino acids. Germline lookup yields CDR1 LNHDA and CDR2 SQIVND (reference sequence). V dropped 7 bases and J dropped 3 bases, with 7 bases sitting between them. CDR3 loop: CASKQGYNEQFF. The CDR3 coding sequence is TGTGCCAGTAAACAGGGCTACAATGAGCAGTTCTTC. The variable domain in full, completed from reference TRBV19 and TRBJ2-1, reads DGGITQSPKYLFRKEGQNVTLSCEQNLNHDAMYWYRQDPGQGLRLIYYSQIVNDFQKGDIAEGYSVSREKKESFPLTVTSAQKNPTAFYLCASKQGYNEQFFGPGTRLTVL.